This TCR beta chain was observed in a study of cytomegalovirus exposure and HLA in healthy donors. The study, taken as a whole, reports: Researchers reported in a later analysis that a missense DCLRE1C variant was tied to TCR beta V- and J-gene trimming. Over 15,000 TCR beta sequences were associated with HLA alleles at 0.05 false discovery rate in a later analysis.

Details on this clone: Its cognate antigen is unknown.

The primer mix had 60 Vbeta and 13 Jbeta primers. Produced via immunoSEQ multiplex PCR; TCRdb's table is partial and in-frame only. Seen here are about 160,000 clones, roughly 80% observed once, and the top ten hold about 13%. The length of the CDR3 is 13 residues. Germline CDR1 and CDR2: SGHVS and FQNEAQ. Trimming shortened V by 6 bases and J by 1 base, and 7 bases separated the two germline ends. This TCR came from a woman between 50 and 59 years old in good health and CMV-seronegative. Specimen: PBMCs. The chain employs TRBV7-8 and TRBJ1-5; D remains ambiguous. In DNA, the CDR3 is TGTGCCAGCAGGTACAACAGCAATCAGCCCCAGCATTTT. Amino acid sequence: CASRYNSNQPQHF.